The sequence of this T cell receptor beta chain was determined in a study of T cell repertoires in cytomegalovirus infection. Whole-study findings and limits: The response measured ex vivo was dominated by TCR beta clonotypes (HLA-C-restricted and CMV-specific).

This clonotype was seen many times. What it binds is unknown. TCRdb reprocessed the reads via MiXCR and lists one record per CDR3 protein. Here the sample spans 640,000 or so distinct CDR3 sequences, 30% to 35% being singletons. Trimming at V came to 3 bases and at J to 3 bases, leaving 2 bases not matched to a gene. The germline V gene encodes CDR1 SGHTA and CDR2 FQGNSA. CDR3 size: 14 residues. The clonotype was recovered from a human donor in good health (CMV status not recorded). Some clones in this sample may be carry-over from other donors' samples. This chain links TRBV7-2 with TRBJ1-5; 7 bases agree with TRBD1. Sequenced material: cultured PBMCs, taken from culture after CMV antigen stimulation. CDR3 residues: CASSLGQINQPQHF. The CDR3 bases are TGTGCCAGCAGCTTGGGACAGATCAATCAGCCCCAGCATTTT.